The present entry profiles one T cell receptor beta chain with its context. The data stem from a study of blood T cell repertoires in COVID-19. About the research overall: Acute-phase and convalescent COVID-19 samples originated in the United States, Italy and Spain. In each case, the material was cDNA or gDNA derived from T cells, B-cell-depleted T cells, or PBMCs.

Trimming took 4 bases from V and 5 from J; bases not matched to a gene: 14. CDR1 and CDR2 from the germline V gene are SGHDT and YYEEEE. The CDR3 sequence is 17 residues long. In the study's own analysis: It was from reference gene primer amplification that nucleated cell counts were estimated. Generated by immunoSEQ multiplex PCR, the TCRdb table keeps only in-frame clones and is missing some. Clone size and V and J calls were adopted from that table, with D and trimming inferred from the DNA. The table has about 150,000 clones, 80% seen once. The TCR comes from a man aged 55-75 years with acute or convalescent COVID-19. The chain uses TRBV5-6 and TRBJ2-5; the match to TRBD2 covers 10 bases. The material sequenced was peripheral blood. CDR3 sequence (DNA): TGTGCCAGCAGCGAGGCGGGTAGGCTAGCGGGAGCGGAGACCCAGTACTTC. Translated, it gives CASSEAGRLAGAETQYF.